The source of this TCR beta chain is a study of CD8 T cells in ankylosing spondylitis. General observations from the study: As for the disease-linked clones, they showed a CD8+ phenotype and occurred at relatively low frequencies in peripheral blood. As reported, disease-linked clones showed significant enrichment in matched ankylosing spondylitis synovial fluid.

The V segment lost 0 bases and the J segment 6 bases; nucleotides outside the gene matches: 7. The CDR3 runs 16 residues. Germline V lookup: CDR1 SGHDN, CDR2 FVKESK. Making use of molecular barcodes, quantitative 5'-RACE generated TCR beta libraries. MiXCR, run by TCRdb on the 5' RACE reads, gives a single entry per CDR3 protein. The table has 150,000 to 200,000 distinct CDR3 sequences, roughly 11% seen once. This clonotype was counted at least ten times. Its antigen is not known. The specimen sequenced was blood, either unsorted or a sorted T cell fraction (not recorded which). The chain employs TRBV14 and TRBJ2-2; 7 bases align to TRBD1. The receptor comes from a male donor with ankylosing spondylitis or in good health (not recorded which). Written as DNA, the CDR3 is TGTGCCAGCAGCCAAGAGGGCAGGGGGTATCCCGGGGAGCTGTTTTTT. This encodes CASSQEGRGYPGELFF. Combining the CDR3 with reference TRBV14 and TRBJ2-2 gives the whole variable domain EAGVTQFPSHSVIEKGQTVTLRCDPISGHDNLYWYRRVMGKEIKFLLHFVKESKQDESGMPNNRFLAERTGGTYSTLKVQPAELEDSGVYFCASSQEGRGYPGELFFGEGSRLTVL.